The 8 T cell receptor beta chains below all came from one sample that was sequenced in a study of blood T cell repertoires in COVID-19. TCRdb's table, derived via immunoSEQ multiplex PCR, lists solely in-frame clones and lacks some. The sample shows about 250,000 clones, 65% to 85% of them seen only once. The specimen was peripheral blood. The receptors here all came from a woman in her 40s who had recovered from COVID-19.

This clone has just one count. The chain has TRBV19 and TRBJ2-3; D is undetermined. Trimming stripped 3 bases from V and 4 bases from J, with 11 bases between. Germline loops: CDR1 LNHDA, CDR2 SQIVND (reference sequence). This CDR3 region has 14 residues. CDR3 amino acids: CASSIQVQADTQYF. The DNA of the CDR3 is TGTGCCAGTAGTATCCAGGTGCAGGCAGATACGCAGTATTTT.

The gene calls are TRBV21-1 and TRBJ2-5; the table's D gene call, TRBD2, was not cross checked with the DNA. TRBV21-1 is reported as a pseudogene. The CDR3 has 13 amino acids. The CDR3 DNA reads as TGTGCCAGCGACGGCCGGGGGAGGGAGACCCAGTACTTC. Translation: CASDGRGRETQYF.

The chain joins TRBV7-2 to TRBJ1-5; TRBD1 might be the D (5 bases). The germline V gene encodes CDR1 SGHTA and CDR2 FQGNSA. CDR3 size: 15 residues. V gave up 0 bases and J gave up 5 bases, with 11 bases separating them. The CDR3 nucleotides read TGTGCCAGCAGCTTAGCCTCGGACACATATCAGCCCCAGCATTTT. This encodes CASSLASDTYQPQHF.

The chain is built from TRBV29-1 and TRBJ2-7; the match to TRBD2 covers 7 bases. This CDR3 is 14 amino acids long. In germline, CDR1 is SQVTM, CDR2 ANQGSEA. Trimming removed 4 bases from V and 2 bases from J; junction bases left unmatched: 8. The CDR3 nucleotides read TGCAGCGTTGCACTCCCGGGGACTACCTACGAGCAGTACTTC. This translates into CSVALPGTTYEQYF.

Note on this clone: Sequence at one end of the junction differs from germline and may be a read error. The chain couples TRBV3-1 (or the pseudogene TRBV3-2) to TRBJ2-2; maybe TRBD1 (6 bases). This CDR3 has 14 residues. From germline, CDR1 is LGHDT and CDR2 YNNKEL (reference sequence). This chain's CDR3 is CASSEDRSSGELFF. The DNA for the CDR3 is TGTGCCAGCAGCGAAGACAGGTCCTCCGGGGAGCTGTTTTTT.

The chain employs TRBV7-9 and TRBJ1-6; 9 nucleotides align to TRBD1. Looked up from germline, CDR1 is SEHNR and CDR2 is FQNEAQ (reference sequence). CDR3 length: 16 residues. Germline trimming cut 1 base from V and 7 bases from J; bases unmatched to any gene: 5. The CDR3 sequence is CASSLDPGQGNSPLHF. The CDR3 coding sequence is TGTGCCAGCAGCTTAGACCCGGGACAGGGAAATTCACCCCTCCACTTT.

The chain is built from TRBV6-6 and TRBJ2-5; tentative D call: TRBD2 (5 bases). The CDR3 spans 14 residues. V lost 5 bases, J lost 7 bases, and 17 bases lay in between. Germline V gene lookup returns CDR1 MNHNY and CDR2 SVGAGI (reference sequence). CDR3 in amino acids: CASSPGSVGGTQYF. CDR3 coding DNA: TGTGCCAGCAGTCCCGGATCGGTTGGAGGGACCCAGTACTTC.

The chain recombines TRBV29-1 with TRBJ2-6; 10 bases match TRBD2. This CDR3 comprises 17 residues. V was pared by 6 bases and J by 0 bases, with 8 bases of the junction left unmatched. The V gene's germline CDR1 is SQVTM and CDR2 ANQGSEA. The CDR3: CSVTGTSASSGANVLTF. CDR3 nucleotides: TGCAGCGTCACCGGGACTAGCGCCTCCTCTGGGGCCAACGTCCTGACTTTC.